The 32 T cell receptor beta chains reported below all come from one sample, sequenced in a study of CD8 T cells in ankylosing spondylitis. TCRdb re-analysed the 5' RACE reads in MiXCR, keeping a single row per CDR3 protein. The table lists hundreds of thousands of distinct CDR3 sequences, 15% to 20% of them singletons. Sequencing was carried out using blood, either unsorted or a sorted T cell fraction (not recorded which). The receptors were gathered from a male donor with ankylosing spondylitis or in good health (not recorded which).

The sample holds many counts of this clonotype. The CDR3 DNA sequence: TGTGCCAGCAGCCCGGGATCTCCCACAGATACGCAGTATTTT. It is translated as CASSPGSPTDTQYF. V usage is TRBV5-5 and J usage is TRBJ2-3; D is possibly TRBD2 (5 bases). Trimming removed 4 bases from V and 2 bases from J, with 11 bases in between. Germline lookup yields CDR1 SGHKS and CDR2 YYEKEE (reference sequence). This CDR3 has 14 amino acids.

In its sample, this clonotype was seen a few times. The chain uses TRBV20-1 and TRBJ2-1; perhaps TRBD2 as D (5 bases). The CDR3 consists of 10 residues. Looked up from germline, CDR1 is DFQATT and CDR2 is SNEGSKA (reference sequence). V gave up 5 bases and J gave up 9 bases, with 8 bases separating them. CDR3 bases: TGCAGTGCTGGTGAGGGTGAGCAGTTCTTC. It is translated as CSAGEGEQFF.

Only a few counts were recorded for this clonotype. CDR3 region: CASSQGGVSNQPQHF. CDR3 coding DNA: TGTGCCAGCAGCCAGGGCGGCGTTAGCAATCAGCCCCAGCATTTT. The rearrangement links TRBV3-1 to TRBJ1-5, with D uncertain. The CDR3 has 15 amino acids. V was trimmed by 3 bases and J by 0 bases, leaving 9 bases between them. Germline values: CDR1 LGHDT, CDR2 YNNKEL (reference sequence). Filled out from reference TRBV3-1 and TRBJ1-5, the complete variable domain reads DTAVSQTPKYLVTQMGNDKSIKCEQNLGHDTMYWYKQDSKKFLKIMFSYNNKELIINETVPNRFSPKSPDKAHLNLHINSLELGDSAVYFCASSQGGVSNQPQHFGDGTRLSIL.

This clonotype was detected ten times or more. The gene calls are TRBV18 and TRBJ1-1; no clear D. This CDR3 spans 15 amino acids. V lost 3 bases to trimming and J lost 0 bases, with 11 bases between them. Germline V gives CDR1 KGHSH, CDR2 LQKENI. CDR3 amino acids: CASSPVQLMNTEAFF. The CDR3 DNA reads as TGTGCCAGCTCACCGGTCCAACTAATGAACACTGAAGCTTTCTTT.

The genes are TRBV3-1 and TRBJ1-1, with 8 positions matching TRBD1. Trimming took 2 bases from V and 8 from J; bases not matched to a gene: 10. The CDR3 extends over 15 amino acids. The germline gives CDR1 LGHDT, CDR2 YNNKEL (reference sequence). Here the CDR3 reads CASSQTGGSRGEAFF. CDR3 coding DNA: TGTGCCAGCAGCCAAACAGGGGGGTCGAGAGGGGAAGCTTTCTTT.

This clonotype was seen many times. The J gene is TRBJ2-5, the V gene TRBV12-3 or TRBV12-4; perhaps TRBD1 as D (5 bases). The CDR3 runs to 13 residues. V was shortened by 3 bases and J by 4 bases, with 9 bases between the two germline ends. CDR3 coding DNA: TGTGCCAGCAGTTTTCAGGGTCTAGAGACCCAGTACTTC. Protein: CASSFQGLETQYF.

This sequence joins TRBV5-1 and TRBJ1-5; tentative D call: TRBD1 (6 bases). The CDR3 runs 15 residues. Trimming left V 3 bases short and J 0 bases short, with 10 bases between. Germline V gene lookup returns CDR1 SGHRS and CDR2 YFSETQ. The CDR3 is CASSSSGDSNQPQHF. CDR3 coding DNA: TGCGCCAGCAGCTCCTCAGGGGATAGCAATCAGCCCCAGCATTTT. Full variable domain (rest looked up from reference TRBV5-1 and TRBJ1-5): KAGVTQTPRYLIKTRGQQVTLSCSPISGHRSVSWYQQTPGQGLQFLFEYFSETQRNKGNFPGRFSGRQFSNSRSEMNVSTLELGDSALYLCASSSSGDSNQPQHFGDGTRLSIL.

The V gene is TRBV7-2, the J gene TRBJ1-6; no definite D call. V was shortened by 0 bases and J by 5 bases, with 11 bases between the two germline ends. CDR1 and CDR2 from the germline V gene are SGHTA and FQGNSA. This CDR3 region has 16 residues. The CDR3 reads CASSLAGSGNNSPLHF. CDR3 DNA sequence: TGTGCCAGCAGCTTAGCCGGCTCAGGCAATAATTCACCCCTCCACTTT.

This clonotype showed up just a few times. CDR3 amino acids: CASSLHGGANSPLHF. The CDR3 coding sequence is TGTGCCAGCAGCTTACACGGAGGAGCTAATTCACCCCTCCACTTT. The chain combines TRBV7-9 with TRBJ1-6; D not resolved. Trimming pared 2 bases from V and 6 bases from J, leaving 11 bases between. Looked up from germline, CDR1 is SEHNR and CDR2 is FQNEAQ (reference sequence). The CDR3 spans 15 residues. Using reference TRBV7-9 and TRBJ1-6 for the parts outside the CDR3, the full variable domain is DTGVSQNPRHKITKRGQNVTFRCDPISEHNRLYWYRQTLGQGPEFLTYFQNEAQLEKSRLLSDRFSAERPKGSFSTLEIQRTEQGDSAMYLCASSLHGGANSPLHFGNGTRLTVT.

This clonotype appeared many times. The V gene is TRBV20-1, the J gene TRBJ2-3, with D perhaps assigned TRBD1 or TRBD2 (5 bases each). V shed 5 bases and J shed 6 bases, with 18 bases lying between them. Germline V gene lookup returns CDR1 DFQATT and CDR2 SNEGSKA (reference sequence). This CDR3 contains 14 residues. CDR3 sequence: CSAPWGGPGDTQYF. The CDR3 DNA follows: TGCAGTGCTCCGTGGGGCGGTCCGGGGGATACGCAGTATTTT.

V is TRBV28 and J is TRBJ2-1; D is uncertain. The germline V and J ends were trimmed by 1 base and 0 bases, with 10 bases remaining between them. Germline values: CDR1 MDHEN, CDR2 SYDVKM. This CDR3 contains 16 residues. The CDR3: CASSLSLGRSYNEQFF. CDR3 in DNA: TGTGCCAGCAGTTTATCTCTCGGACGCTCCTACAATGAGCAGTTCTTC.

The V gene is TRBV11-1, the J gene TRBJ1-6; D possibly corresponds to TRBD1 (5 bases). The V end lost 3 bases, the J end lost 8 bases, and 11 bases lay between the germline ends. This CDR3 region has 14 residues. The germline V gene has CDR1 SGHAT and CDR2 FQDESV (reference sequence). The CDR3 DNA reads TGTGCCAGCAGCTTGGAGGGACGGGATTCACCCCTCCACTTT. This translates into CASSLEGRDSPLHF.

This clonotype was recorded many times. The chain has TRBV20-1 and TRBJ2-1; 10 bases fit TRBD1. The V segment lost 5 bases and the J segment 6 bases; nucleotides outside the gene matches: 1. The CDR3 is 12 amino acids. Germline CDR1 DFQATT, CDR2 SNEGSKA (reference sequence). CDR3 DNA sequence: TGCAGTGCTCGGACAGGGGGCAATGAGCAGTTCTTC. This gives the protein CSARTGGNEQFF.

This clonotype was picked up a small number of times. The rearrangement uses TRBV3-1 and TRBJ2-5; 7 positions match TRBD1. V gave up 6 bases and J gave up 5 bases; unmatched junction bases: 9. Germline assignment: CDR1 LGHDT and CDR2 YNNKEL (reference sequence). The CDR3 sequence is 14 residues long. The chain's CDR3 is CASRLTGAVETQYF. The CDR3 region has the DNA TGTGCCAGCAGACTTACAGGGGCTGTGGAGACCCAGTACTTC.

The rearrangement uses TRBV19 and TRBJ2-1; D gene unclear. Germline values: CDR1 LNHDA, CDR2 SQIVND (reference sequence). The CDR3 runs to 15 residues. With 3 bases removed from V and 2 bases from J, the gap between germline ends came to 11 bases. CDR3 protein: CASSILSRTYNEQFF. The CDR3 nucleotides read TGTGCCAGTAGTATTTTGAGCCGGACCTACAATGAGCAGTTCTTC.

The gene calls are TRBV29-1 and TRBJ2-4; 11 bases map to TRBD1. CDR3 length: 15 amino acids. From germline, CDR1 is SQVTM and CDR2 ANQGSEA. J gave up 0 bases and V 7 bases, and 5 bases lay outside the gene matches. In DNA, the CDR3 is TGCAGCGCCGGGACAGGGGGTTCAGCCAAAAACATTCAGTACTTC. Residues: CSAGTGGSAKNIQYF. Complete variable domain (other parts from reference TRBV29-1 and TRBJ2-4): SAVISQKPSRDICQRGTSLTIQCQVDSQVTMMFWYRQQPGQSLTLIATANQGSEATYESGFVIDKFPISRPNLTFSTLTVSNMSPEDSSIYLCSAGTGGSAKNIQYFGAGTRLSVL.

The V call is TRBV12-3 or TRBV12-4, the J call TRBJ1-5, with D possibly matching TRBD1 (6 bases). Trimming took 2 bases from V and 3 from J, leaving 11 bases between them. CDR3 length: 15 amino acids. The CDR3 loop is CASSLSRGTNQPQHF. As DNA, the CDR3 is TGTGCCAGCAGTTTATCCAGGGGAACCAATCAGCCCCAGCATTTT.

This clonotype has a count of ten or more. The chain uses TRBV12-3 or TRBV12-4 and TRBJ1-1; tentative D call: TRBD1 (6 bases). The V gene lost 6 bases and the J gene lost 4 bases, with 12 bases spanning the gap. CDR3 length: 13 residues. Here the CDR3 DNA reads TGTGCCAGCAGCAAACAGGGAGGCACTGAAGCTTTCTTT. Amino acid sequence: CASSKQGGTEAFF.

CDR3 sequence: CASSPLDEQYV. Written as DNA, the CDR3 is TGTGCCAGCAGTCCCCTCGACGAGCAGTACGTC. The rearrangement uses TRBV27 and TRBJ2-7; no firm D call. Germline V gene data show CDR1 as MNHEY and CDR2 as SMNVEV (reference sequence). The CDR3 spans 11 residues. Between the trimmed V and J ends, which lost 5 bases and 5 bases, there was a span of 7 bases.

The chain has TRBV5-6 and TRBJ2-7; 14 bases agree with TRBD2. The CDR3 is 16 amino acids. The V and J ends lost 4 bases and 4 bases, in that order; junction bases with no gene match: 7. Germline V gene lookup returns CDR1 SGHDT and CDR2 YYEEEE. The CDR3: CASSLGLAGGSYEQYV. The CDR3 nucleotides are TGTGCCAGCAGCCTAGGACTAGCGGGGGGAAGTTACGAGCAGTACGTC.

This clonotype was recorded a few times. The V gene is TRBV5-1, the J gene TRBJ1-4; 8 positions match TRBD1. The CDR3 has 15 amino acids. The germline V gene encodes CDR1 SGHRS and CDR2 YFSETQ. V trimming: 4 bases; J trimming: 0 bases; junction bases outside the gene matches: 2. Here the CDR3 reads CASSVQGATNEKLFF. CDR3 DNA: TGCGCCAGCAGCGTACAGGGGGCAACTAATGAAAAACTGTTTTTT.

This chain joins TRBV20-1 and TRBJ2-3; no reliable D call. V was trimmed by 3 bases and J by 0 bases, leaving 4 bases between them. CDR1 and CDR2 (germline): DFQATT, SNEGSKA (reference sequence). The CDR3 is 12 residues long. Here the CDR3 reads CSARGSTDTQYF. The CDR3 DNA is TGCAGTGCTAGGGGTAGCACAGATACGCAGTATTTT.

This clonotype showed up many times. The chain recombines TRBV12-3 or TRBV12-4 with TRBJ1-1; TRBD1 is a possible D gene (6 bases). Trimming stripped 8 bases from V and 4 bases from J, with 17 bases between. CDR3 length: 14 residues. As DNA, the CDR3 is TGTGCCAGCTCGAAGGGGGGACGCGGCACTGAAGCTTTCTTT. Translated, it gives CASSKGGRGTEAFF.

The rearrangement uses TRBV5-1 and TRBJ2-6; 8 nucleotides line up with TRBD1. The V and J ends lost 3 bases and 0 bases, in that order; junction bases with no gene match: 8. This CDR3 is 18 amino acids long. The V gene's germline CDR1 is SGHRS and CDR2 YFSETQ. The CDR3 sequence is CASSWWGQARSGANVLTF. Here the CDR3 DNA reads TGCGCCAGCAGCTGGTGGGGACAGGCCCGCTCTGGGGCCAACGTCCTGACTTTC.

The chain carries TRBV12-3 or TRBV12-4 and TRBJ2-6, with D maybe TRBD2 (5 bases). Trimming cost V 5 bases and J 1 base, with 9 bases left between them. There are 15 residues in the CDR3. The CDR3 is CASSTLGSGANVLTF. CDR3 DNA sequence: TGTGCCAGCAGTACACTAGGATCTGGGGCCAACGTCCTGACTTTC.

This clonotype turned up a few times. The rearrangement links TRBV20-1 to TRBJ2-3, with D perhaps matching TRBD1 or TRBD2 (5 bases each). V was pared by 3 bases and J by 10 bases, with 11 bases between. Germline CDR1 is DFQATT and CDR2 is SNEGSKA (reference sequence). The CDR3 has 11 amino acids. The CDR3 here is CSARGPLAQYF. The DNA for the CDR3 is TGCAGTGCTAGGGGACCCCTCGCGCAGTATTTT.

The chain uses TRBV12-3 or TRBV12-4 and TRBJ1-1; D perhaps matches TRBD1 (5 bases). The CDR3 consists of 14 residues. V was pared by 6 bases and J by 6 bases, with 17 bases between. As DNA, the CDR3 is TGTGCCAGCAGAAAGAGAGCCGGGACCGCTGAAGCTTTCTTT. It specifies CASRKRAGTAEAFF.

For this clonotype: One end of the junction is discordant with germline, which a read error may explain. The V and J genes are TRBV7-4 and TRBJ2-4; 9 bases align to TRBD1. This CDR3 comprises 19 residues. From germline, CDR1 is SGHVT and CDR2 SQSDAQ. CDR3: CANSLDGVGQGFPQNIQYF. CDR3 nucleotides: TGTGCCAACAGCTTAGATGGGGTGGGACAGGGCTTCCCCCAAAACATTCAGTACTTC. Full variable domain (remainder filled in from reference TRBV7-4 and TRBJ2-4): GAGVSQSPRYKVAKRGRDVALRCDSISGHVTLYWYRQTLGQGSEVLTYSQSDAQRDKSGRPSGRFSAERPERSVSTLKIQRTEQGDSAVYLCANSLDGVGQGFPQNIQYFGAGTRLSVL.

This sequence joins TRBV27 and TRBJ2-1; 7 nucleotides align to TRBD1. The CDR3 has 14 residues. V trimming: 6 bases; J trimming: 5 bases; junction bases outside the gene matches: 7. CDR1 is MNHEY and CDR2 is SMNVEV in the germline V gene (reference sequence). This chain's CDR3 is CASRGTAKNNEQFF. CDR3 nucleotides: TGTGCCAGCAGGGGGACAGCCAAGAACAATGAGCAGTTCTTC.

This chain links TRBV20-1 with TRBJ1-5; no clear D. The CDR3 is 14 amino acids. Between the trimmed V and J ends, which lost 1 base and 4 bases, there was a span of 11 bases. Germline lookup yields CDR1 DFQATT and CDR2 SNEGSKA (reference sequence). CDR3 in amino acids: CSARAPQLNQPQHF. The CDR3 bases are TGCAGTGCTAGAGCTCCGCAGTTAAATCAGCCCCAGCATTTT.

This clonotype showed up just a few times. This rearrangement joins TRBV20-1 to TRBJ1-6; D gene unclear. CDR3 length: 13 residues. The germline V gene has CDR1 DFQATT and CDR2 SNEGSKA (reference sequence). The V gene lost 2 bases and the J gene lost 7 bases, with 9 bases spanning the gap. Written as DNA, the CDR3 is TGCAGTGCTAGATCGCGTGAGAATTCACCCCTCCACTTT. It codes for CSARSRENSPLHF.

The rearrangement joins TRBV10-3 to TRBJ1-1; 8 bases fit TRBD1. Germline trimming cut 0 bases from V and 4 bases from J; bases unmatched to any gene: 7. The CDR3 spans 16 residues. The germline V gene encodes CDR1 ENHRY and CDR2 SYGVKD. CDR3 in DNA: TGTGCCATCAGTGAGTCGGCGACAGGGGCTCTCACTGAAGCTTTCTTT. Protein sequence: CAISESATGALTEAFF.